The 22 T cell receptor beta chains below come from one sample, sequenced in a study of patients and donors after allogeneic stem cell transplantation. TCRdb reprocessed the RT-PCR reads via MiXCR and lists one record per CDR3 protein. In the table there are some 200,000 distinct CDR3 sequences, 41% of which are singletons. Sample: blood, either unsorted or a sorted T cell fraction (not recorded which). These receptors were obtained from a human donor who was either an allogeneic HSCT recipient or a stem cell or donor lymphocyte infusion donor (not recorded which). It is not recorded whose cells these are; they may come from a transplant donor.

This clonotype came up a few times. The chain is built from TRBV25-1 and TRBJ1-5; D unresolved. Germline-derived CDR1 and CDR2 are MGHDK and SYGVNS. Trimming took off 1 base at V and 5 bases at J, with 12 bases between the two ends. The CDR3 sequence is 15 residues long. The DNA for the CDR3 is TGTGCCAGCAGTGAATTCGGTACAACCGATCAGCCCCAGCATTTT. Protein product: CASSEFGTTDQPQHF.

There are many counts of this clonotype. The chain couples TRBV20-1 to TRBJ2-3; 8 bases match TRBD2. Germline values: CDR1 DFQATT, CDR2 SNEGSKA (reference sequence). The length of the CDR3 is 15 residues. V shed 2 bases and J 2 bases; nucleotides not matched to a gene: 6. Here the CDR3 reads CSARYTSGLTDTQYF. The CDR3 bases are TGCAGTGCTAGATATACTAGCGGACTCACAGATACGCAGTATTTT.

The CDR3 DNA reads as TGCAGTGCTATCCCCCTCGAGGAGGTAACCTACGAGCAGTACTTC. Its protein is CSAIPLEEVTYEQYF. The V call is TRBV20-1, the J call TRBJ2-7; D is possibly TRBD2 (5 bases). Germline-derived CDR1 and CDR2 are DFQATT and SNEGSKA (reference sequence). V lost 4 bases and J 2 bases, leaving 18 bases between the germline ends. This CDR3 region has 15 residues.

This clonotype has just a few counts. This sequence joins TRBV5-1 and TRBJ2-1; a weak D match, TRBD2 (5 bases). CDR1 is SGHRS and CDR2 is YFSETQ in the germline V gene. The V end lost 1 base, the J end lost 6 bases, and 11 bases lay between the germline ends. The CDR3 runs 14 residues. Here the CDR3 reads CASSLTTGSNEQFF. Written as DNA, the CDR3 is TGCGCCAGCAGCTTGACTACTGGGAGCAATGAGCAGTTCTTC.

V and J are TRBV27 and TRBJ1-1; the match to TRBD1 covers 11 bases. The CDR3 covers 17 residues. V lost 6 bases, J lost 0 bases, and 9 bases stayed unmatched. The germline V gene encodes CDR1 MNHEY and CDR2 SMNVEV (reference sequence). The CDR3 here is CASSRPGTGGLNTEAFF. The DNA of the CDR3 is TGTGCCAGCAGCCGTCCCGGGACAGGGGGTTTGAACACTGAAGCTTTCTTT.

The chain couples TRBV24-1 to TRBJ2-1; weak D call: TRBD2 (5 bases). This CDR3 spans 13 amino acids. V dropped 5 bases and J dropped 6 bases, with 10 bases sitting between them. CDR1 and CDR2 from the germline V gene are KGHDR and SFDVKD. The CDR3 reads CATSGAGSNEQFF. In DNA form, the CDR3 reads TGTGCCACCAGTGGGGCGGGTTCCAATGAGCAGTTCTTC.

V and J are TRBV6-2 or TRBV6-3 and TRBJ2-5; TRBD1 agrees at 8 bases. The V and J ends lost 5 bases and 3 bases, in that order; junction bases with no gene match: 5. Germline values: CDR1 MNHEY, CDR2 SVGEGT. There are 14 residues in the CDR3. This chain's CDR3 is CASSPGTGKETQYF. The CDR3 bases are TGTGCCAGCAGTCCCGGGACAGGAAAAGAGACCCAGTACTTC.

V and J are TRBV7-6 and TRBJ2-3; 7 bases line up with TRBD2. This CDR3 has 15 residues. Per the germline V gene, CDR1 is SGHVS and CDR2 is FNYEAQ. With 5 bases clipped from V and 6 bases from J, the junction kept 11 bases outside the gene matches. The CDR3 nucleotides are TGTGCCAGCAGCCTGGGCCTACTAGCGCTGGATACGCAGTATTTT. It specifies CASSLGLLALDTQYF. The full variable domain, with the rest looked up from reference TRBV7-6 and TRBJ2-3, is GAGVSQSPRYKVTKRGQDVALRCDPISGHVSLYWYRQALGQGPEFLTYFNYEAQQDKSGLPNDRFSAERPEGSISTLTIQRTEQRDSAMYRCASSLGLLALDTQYFGPGTRLTVL.

This chain connects TRBV4-2 to TRBJ2-7; D may correspond to TRBD1 or TRBD2 (5 bases each). In germline, CDR1 is LGHNA, CDR2 YNFKEQ. V lost 0 bases and J 6 bases, leaving 24 bases between the germline ends. The CDR3 runs to 18 residues. The CDR3, as DNA: TGTGCCAGCAGCCAAGATCCGGGATCAAAACAGGTATTTAGCGAGCAGTACTTC. Translated: CASSQDPGSKQVFSEQYF.

The chain carries TRBV3-1 and TRBJ2-2; 9 nucleotides line up with TRBD1. The trim removed 1 base at V and 6 bases at J, leaving 12 bases unmatched. This CDR3 has 18 amino acids. Germline values: CDR1 LGHDT, CDR2 YNNKEL (reference sequence). CDR3 nucleotides: TGTGCCAGCAGCCAAGGCGTAAGGGGACAGGGTCGATCCGGGGAGCTGTTTTTT. This encodes CASSQGVRGQGRSGELFF.

This clonotype was detected once. V is TRBV7-2 and J is TRBJ1-1, with 12 bases aligning to TRBD1. CDR1 SGHTA and CDR2 FQGNSA come from the germline V gene. V gave up 1 base and J gave up 5 bases; unmatched junction bases: 8. The CDR3 is 17 residues long. CDR3 in amino acids: CASSLVGTGGAPTEAFF. DNA of the CDR3: TGTGCCAGCAGCTTAGTGGGGACAGGGGGCGCCCCGACTGAAGCTTTCTTT.

This clonotype was picked up a small number of times. J is TRBJ1-2 and V is TRBV5-1; tentative D call: TRBD1 (6 bases). The V end was cut by 2 bases, the J end by 3 bases, with 14 bases between. The CDR3 is made up of 15 amino acids. CDR1 is SGHRS, CDR2 YFSETQ, per germline. CDR3 residues: CASSLVQGHHYGYTF. The CDR3 DNA reads TGCGCCAGCAGCTTAGTCCAGGGGCACCACTATGGCTACACCTTC.

This rearrangement joins TRBV19 to TRBJ1-2; no firm D call. The CDR3 is 16 residues long. Per germline, CDR1 LNHDA and CDR2 SQIVND (reference sequence). V was pared by 1 base and J by 0 bases, with 12 bases between. CDR3 DNA sequence: TGTGCCAGTAGTATAGCCGGGCAGACTTCTAACTATGGCTACACCTTC. This codes for CASSIAGQTSNYGYTF.

With regard to this clonotype: At one end the junction does not follow the germline gene, possibly because of a read error. The V gene is TRBV7-7, the J gene TRBJ2-1, with 13 bases fitting TRBD2. Germline loops: CDR1 SSHAT, CDR2 FNYEAQ (reference sequence). CDR3 length: 16 amino acids. The CDR3 region has the DNA TGTGCTAGCAGCTCAAGGACTAGCGGGAGATACAATGAGCAGTTCTTC. Protein sequence: CASSSRTSGRYNEQFF.

This clonotype turned up a few times. V gene TRBV3-1 combines with J gene TRBJ2-1; 8 bases are shared with TRBD1. Trimming at V came to 4 bases and at J to 5 bases, leaving 1 base not matched to a gene. The germline V gene has CDR1 LGHDT and CDR2 YNNKEL (reference sequence). CDR3 size: 13 residues. Written as DNA, the CDR3 is TGTGCCAGCAGCCCGACAGGGGACAATGAGCAGTTCTTC. Its translation: CASSPTGDNEQFF.

The genes are TRBV5-4 and TRBJ2-5; tentatively, D is TRBD2 (5 bases). V was shortened by 0 bases and J by 5 bases, with 11 bases between the two germline ends. Per the germline V gene, CDR1 is SGHNT and CDR2 is YYREEE (reference sequence). The CDR3 length is 14 residues. The CDR3 bases are TGTGCCAGCAGCTTGGCGGCTAGCTGGGAGACCCAGTACTTC. Translating gives CASSLAASWETQYF.

The J gene is TRBJ1-5, the V gene TRBV12-3 or TRBV12-4; 7 nucleotides align to TRBD1. CDR3 length equals 17 residues. The trim removed 0 bases at V and 0 bases at J, leaving 5 bases unmatched. The CDR3: CASSLALQGNSNQPQHF. Here the CDR3 DNA reads TGTGCCAGCAGTTTAGCCTTACAGGGGAATAGCAATCAGCCCCAGCATTTT.

The genes are TRBV6-5 and TRBJ1-1, with D unclear. This CDR3 region has 17 residues. V was shortened by 0 bases and J by 0 bases, with 14 bases between the two germline ends. Germline CDR1 and CDR2: MNHEY and SVGAGI. The CDR3 protein is CASSYSMAAVLNTEAFF. The CDR3, as DNA: TGTGCCAGCAGTTACTCAATGGCAGCAGTCCTGAACACTGAAGCTTTCTTT.

V usage is TRBV4-3 and J usage is TRBJ2-3; the match to TRBD2 covers 8 bases. CDR3 length: 18 residues. V lost 0 bases to trimming and J lost 6 bases; unmatched junction nucleotides: 14. CDR1 and CDR2 from the germline V gene are LGHNA and YSLEER. The CDR3 nucleotides are TGCGCCAGCAGCCAAGATTCGGGTCAGCGGGAGATTACGGATACGCAGTATTTT. Its protein is CASSQDSGQREITDTQYF.

This clonotype was seen a single time. The V and J genes are TRBV11-2 and TRBJ2-3, with 15 bases fitting TRBD2. CDR1 and CDR2 from the germline V gene are SGHAT and FQNNGV. The CDR3 sequence is 16 residues long. V was pared by 6 bases and J by 8 bases, with 9 bases of the junction left unmatched. Here the CDR3 reads CASSHGLAGGPGTQYF. The CDR3 DNA reads as TGTGCCAGCAGTCATGGACTAGCGGGAGGGCCGGGTACGCAGTATTTT.

The chain's CDR3 is CASSYWTSGTGEQFF. The CDR3 coding sequence is TGTGCCAGCAGCTACTGGACTAGCGGGACCGGTGAGCAGTTCTTC. The chain joins TRBV7-3 to TRBJ2-1, with 12 bases identical to TRBD2. Looked up from germline, CDR1 is SGHTA and CDR2 is FQGTGA. The CDR3 contains 15 residues. V shed 4 bases and J 9 bases; nucleotides not matched to a gene: 7.

This clonotype was observed many times. V usage is TRBV4-3 and J usage is TRBJ1-4, with 9 bases identical to TRBD1. CDR3 size: 16 residues. V shed 2 bases, J shed 7 bases, and the junction held 8 bases outside the gene matches. The germline V gene has CDR1 LGHNA and CDR2 YSLEER. Here the CDR3 reads CASSQNAGTGSEKLFF. CDR3 in DNA: TGCGCCAGCAGCCAAAACGCGGGGACAGGGTCTGAAAAACTGTTTTTT.